The 7 T cell receptor beta chains presented below share a single source sample, sequenced in a study of a mutant IDH1 vaccine in newly diagnosed glioma. No antigens are known for them. Clones were sequenced by immunoSEQ multiplex PCR, and TCRdb holds only the in-frame ones, with some missing. The sample has around 60,000 clones; over 75% are singletons. Time point defined: week 11, during vaccination. The vaccine gave 300 ug of a 20-mer mutant IDH1 peptide subcutaneously per dose. This specimen consisted of PBMCs, obtained from a glioma patient whose treatment included an IDH1 peptide vaccine. These receptor sequences come from a man between 35 and 55 years old with glioma.

The chain links TRBV19 to TRBJ2-5, with no clear D. V lost 3 bases to trimming and J lost 1 base, with 6 bases between them. The CDR3 runs 13 residues. Per the germline V gene, CDR1 is LNHDA and CDR2 is SQIVND (reference sequence). Here the CDR3 reads CASSMASQETQYF. The CDR3 DNA is TGTGCCAGTAGTATGGCTAGCCAAGAGACCCAGTACTTC.

As concerns this clone: This specimen includes other DNA sequences encoding the same CDR3. This sequence joins TRBV28 and TRBJ2-5, with D unclear. Trimming shortened V by 3 bases and J by 5 bases, and 4 bases separated the two germline ends. The CDR3 loop spans 11 amino acids. CDR1 MDHEN and CDR2 SYDVKM come from the germline V gene. The DNA for the CDR3 is TGTGCCAGCAGTTTTAGTGAGACCCAGTACTTC. This gives the protein CASSFSETQYF. The full variable domain, completed using reference TRBV28 and TRBJ2-5, is DVKVTQSSRYLVKRTGEKVFLECVQDMDHENMFWYRQDPGLGLRLIYFSYDVKMKEKGDIPEGYSVSREKKERFSLILESASTNQTSMYLCASSFSETQYFGPGTRLLVL.

CDR3 protein: CASSLPDRKNTEAFF. Written as DNA, the CDR3 is TGTGCCAGCAGTTTACCCGACAGGAAGAACACTGAAGCTTTCTTT. J is TRBJ1-1 and V is TRBV28; D perhaps matches TRBD1 (6 bases). CDR1 is MDHEN and CDR2 is SYDVKM in the germline V gene. V was pared by 2 bases and J by 1 base, with 11 bases between. The CDR3 extends over 15 amino acids.

V gene TRBV28 combines with J gene TRBJ1-4; the D is unclear. The ends were cut back, 6 bases at V and 8 bases at J, with 7 bases in the middle. CDR1 MDHEN and CDR2 SYDVKM come from the germline V gene. CDR3 size: 11 residues. In nucleotides, the CDR3 is TGTGCCAGCAGGGTCTACGAAAAACTGTTTTTT. It is translated as CASRVYEKLFF.

On this clone: At one boundary the junction diverges from the germline segment, which might be a read error. V gene TRBV13 combines with J gene TRBJ2-1; D call uncertain. This CDR3 region has 15 residues. CDR1 and CDR2 from the germline V gene are PRHDT and FYEKMQ (reference sequence). CDR3 DNA: TGCGCCAGCAGCACCTGGGTAAATAAGAACAATGAGCAGTTCTTC. As protein: CASSTWVNKNNEQFF.

V and J are TRBV11-2 and TRBJ2-7; no firm D call. V was trimmed by 3 bases and J by 3 bases, leaving 18 bases between them. Germline lookup yields CDR1 SGHAT and CDR2 FQNNGV. CDR3 length: 16 amino acids. The CDR3: CASSFTPGMSGYEQYF. The CDR3 DNA reads as TGTGCCAGCAGCTTTACACCCGGAATGTCTGGCTACGAGCAGTACTTC.

The chain uses TRBV28 and TRBJ2-4; 9 bases agree with TRBD1. The germline V gene has CDR1 MDHEN and CDR2 SYDVKM. V lost 6 bases to trimming and J lost 0 bases; unmatched junction nucleotides: 9. The CDR3 covers 17 residues. As DNA, the CDR3 is TGTGCCAGCAGCTACCTCGGGACAGGGAGAGCCAAAAACATTCAGTACTTC. Its protein product is CASSYLGTGRAKNIQYF.